The 8 T cell receptor beta chains below were found in one sample sequenced in a study of T-cell reconstitution after alpha-beta-depleted transplantation in children. Unique molecular identifiers were incorporated during preparation of the TCRbeta library. TCRdb called the PCR reads again in MiXCR, with one record for every CDR3 protein. The top ten hold about 5% of the sample, which has more than 200,000 distinct CDR3 sequences, roughly 25% seen once. The sample was PBMCs, mostly from graft donor cells, taken 360 days after TCRalphabeta/CD19-depleted stem cell transplant. The receptors come from a female patient aged 2-9 years who had a stem cell transplant for congenital amegakaryocytic thrombocytopenia, so the T cells may come from the graft donor.

The V gene is TRBV20-1, the J gene TRBJ1-2; D gene ambiguous. Per the germline V gene, CDR1 is DFQATT and CDR2 is SNEGSKA (reference sequence). There are 15 residues in the CDR3. V lost 6 bases to trimming and J lost 8 bases, with 25 bases between them. The CDR3 region is CSARFGWQKGQGYTF. CDR3 nucleotides: TGCAGTGCCCGATTCGGCTGGCAAAAGGGTCAGGGCTACACCTTC.

This clonotype was counted ten times or more. The chain uses TRBV24-1 and TRBJ2-3; possibly TRBD2 for D (6 bases). The CDR3 extends over 17 amino acids. In germline, CDR1 is KGHDR, CDR2 SFDVKD. V was cut by 4 bases and J by 4 bases, with 20 bases left in between. The CDR3 DNA sequence: TGTGCCACCAGTGACCCCGTTCGTAGCGGCTTCCCAGATACGCAGTATTTT. It yields the protein CATSDPVRSGFPDTQYF.

The chain couples TRBV7-2 to TRBJ1-6; D is perhaps TRBD1 (5 bases). Trimming removed 3 bases at V and 6 bases at J, with 9 bases between. The CDR3 spans 14 residues. In germline, CDR1 is SGHTA, CDR2 FQGNSA. This chain's CDR3 is CASSFRAGNSPLHF. The CDR3 DNA sequence: TGTGCCAGCAGCTTCAGGGCCGGTAATTCACCCCTCCACTTT.

The genes are TRBV12-3 or TRBV12-4 and TRBJ2-1; 8 bases align to TRBD1. With V trimmed by 5 bases and J by 6 bases, 6 bases remained unmatched. The CDR3 has 14 amino acids. The chain's CDR3 is CASSRSTGGNEQFF. Here the CDR3 DNA reads TGTGCCAGCAGTCGCTCTACAGGGGGCAATGAGCAGTTCTTC.

The genes are TRBV11-3 and TRBJ1-6; D is unclear. In germline, CDR1 is SGHNT, CDR2 YENEEA. V was shortened by 5 bases and J by 6 bases, with 8 bases between the two germline ends. This CDR3 contains 13 residues. CDR3: CASSVAPNSPLHF. CDR3 nucleotides: TGTGCCAGCAGCGTCGCCCCTAATTCACCCCTCCACTTT.

This sequence joins TRBV5-1 and TRBJ1-1; D is uncertain. V lost 4 bases and J 1 base, leaving 8 bases between the germline ends. This CDR3 has 13 amino acids. Germline V gene sequence: CDR1 SGHRS, CDR2 YFSETQ. The CDR3 region has the DNA TGCGCCAGCAGCCCCCAGACGAACACTGAAGCTTTCTTT. Translating gives CASSPQTNTEAFF.

This clonotype was detected a few times. The chain combines TRBV12-3 or TRBV12-4 with TRBJ2-2; 7 positions match TRBD2. J lost 1 base, V lost 4 bases, and 6 bases had no gene match. The CDR3 is made up of 16 amino acids. The CDR3 here is CASSYPGGRNTGELFF. CDR3 DNA: TGTGCCAGCAGTTACCCGGGGGGAAGGAACACCGGGGAGCTGTTTTTT.

The chain joins TRBV28 to TRBJ2-7; 8 nucleotides align to TRBD1. Germline V gene sequence: CDR1 MDHEN, CDR2 SYDVKM. The CDR3 totals 16 residues. V lost 8 bases to trimming and J lost 3 bases; unmatched junction nucleotides: 15. The DNA of the CDR3 is TGTGCCAGCCGACAGGGGCGGCGGTGCGGCTACTACGAGCAGTACTTC. Amino acid sequence: CASRQGRRCGYYEQYF.